The clone carrying this TCR beta chain was counted between two and nine times. As yet, its antigen is unknown. This specimen belongs to a study of T cell repertoires in cytomegalovirus infection. Whole-study context: Both a matching HLA type and CMV infection were indicated by public TCR beta signatures.

Germline loops: CDR1 LGHNA, CDR2 YNFKEQ. Trimming removed 3 bases from V and 8 bases from J, with 11 bases in between. CDR3 length: 13 amino acids. MiXCR, applied by TCRdb to the reads, yields one record per CDR3 protein. This sample has fewer than 700,000 distinct CDR3 sequences, with 24% found just once. Overall study findings and caveats: Based on cumulative public TCR beta family frequency, carriers of CMV plus the relevant HLA were identified.

Sequenced material: CD8+ T cells from PBMCs. The V and J genes are TRBV4-2 and TRBJ2-1; D perhaps matches TRBD2 (6 bases). The source of this sequence is a human donor in good health (CMV status not recorded). Some clones in this sample may be carry-over from other donors' samples. CDR3 sequence: CASSQARGHEQFF. The CDR3 DNA reads TGTGCCAGCAGCCAGGCGCGGGGACATGAGCAGTTCTTC.